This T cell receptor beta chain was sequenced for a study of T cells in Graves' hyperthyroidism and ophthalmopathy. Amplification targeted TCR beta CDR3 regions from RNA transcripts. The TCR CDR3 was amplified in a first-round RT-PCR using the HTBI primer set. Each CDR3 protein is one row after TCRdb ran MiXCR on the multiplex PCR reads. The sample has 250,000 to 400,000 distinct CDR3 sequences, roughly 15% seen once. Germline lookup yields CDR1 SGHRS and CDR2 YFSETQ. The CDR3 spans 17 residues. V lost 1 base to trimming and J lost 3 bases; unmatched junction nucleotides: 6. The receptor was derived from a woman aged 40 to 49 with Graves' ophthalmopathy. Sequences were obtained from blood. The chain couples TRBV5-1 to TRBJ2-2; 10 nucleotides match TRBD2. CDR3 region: CASSLPSLAGDTGELFF. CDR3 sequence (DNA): TGCGCCAGCAGCTTGCCCTCCCTAGCGGGGGACACCGGGGAGCTGTTTTTT.